Each of the 14 T cell receptor beta chains below was sequenced from the same sample in a study of cytomegalovirus exposure and HLA in healthy donors. TCRdb keeps only in-frame clones here, not all; method: immunoSEQ multiplex PCR. Of roughly 200,000 clones in the sample, about nine tenths were seen once. Sequenced input: PBMCs. Every receptor here comes from a man aged 25 to 40 in good health and CMV-seropositive.

V is TRBV2 and J is TRBJ2-7; 9 bases line up with TRBD1. The CDR3 length is 14 residues. The germline V gene encodes CDR1 SNHLY and CDR2 FYNNEI. V was clipped by 6 bases and J by 4 bases; unmatched bases: 7. The CDR3: CASSKLDRGYEQYF. CDR3 DNA: TGTGCCAGCAGCAAGCTGGACAGGGGTTACGAGCAGTACTTC.

The chain is built from TRBV5-1 and TRBJ1-3; D is possibly TRBD1 (6 bases). The CDR3 runs 16 residues. V was trimmed by 0 bases and J by 2 bases, leaving 12 bases between them. Germline V gene lookup returns CDR1 SGHRS and CDR2 YFSETQ. CDR3 nucleotides: TGCGCCAGCAGCTTGGACTCAGGGGAGGCTGGAAACACCATATATTTT. Translating gives CASSLDSGEAGNTIYF.

About this clone itself: The junction shows a germline mismatch at one end, possibly a read error. This chain links TRBV28 with TRBJ1-1; D remains ambiguous. This CDR3 comprises 10 residues. CDR1 and CDR2 (germline): MDHEN, SYDVKM. CDR3 DNA sequence: TGTGCCAGCAGTCCCGGGCGGGTTACATTT. Amino acid sequence: CASSPGRVTF.

V gene TRBV15 combines with J gene TRBJ2-7; D unresolved. Germline CDR1 LNHNV, CDR2 YYDKDF (reference sequence). The V gene lost 3 bases and the J gene lost 2 bases, with 11 bases spanning the gap. The CDR3 loop spans 14 amino acids. The CDR3 sequence is CATSRDPETYEQYF. The CDR3 coding sequence is TGTGCCACCAGCAGGGACCCTGAGACCTACGAGCAGTACTTC.

This clone has just a few counts. V gene TRBV7-9 combines with J gene TRBJ2-7; TRBD2 might be the D (5 bases). Germline CDR1 SEHNR, CDR2 FQNEAQ (reference sequence). This CDR3 spans 16 amino acids. V was shortened by 5 bases and J by 1 base, with 18 bases between the two germline ends. CDR3 nucleotides: TGTGCCAGCAGCCGTTCCGGGATAAAAATTTCCTACGAGCAGTACTTC. This sequence encodes CASSRSGIKISYEQYF.

The chain joins TRBV9 to TRBJ1-2; D not certain. Trimming removed 4 bases from V and 8 bases from J, with 12 bases in between. The CDR3 consists of 12 residues. CDR1 is SGDLS, CDR2 YYNGEE, per germline. The CDR3 sequence: CASSQTGGGYTF. CDR3 DNA sequence: TGTGCCAGCAGCCAGACCGGTGGGGGCTACACCTTC.

The V gene is TRBV7-3, the J gene TRBJ1-2; D perhaps matches TRBD1 (6 bases). The germline V gene encodes CDR1 SGHTA and CDR2 FQGTGA. V was shortened by 4 bases and J by 4 bases, with 16 bases between the two germline ends. CDR3 size: 15 residues. The CDR3 sequence is CASSSIGDNRYGYTF. CDR3 nucleotides: TGTGCCAGCAGCTCGATCGGGGACAACCGCTATGGCTACACCTTC.

Details on this clone: The sample has other DNA sequences that encode this CDR3 too. The V call is TRBV7-3, the J call TRBJ2-2, with D possibly being TRBD1 (6 bases). Trimming pared 2 bases from V and 0 bases from J, leaving 7 bases between. Germline V lookup: CDR1 SGHTA, CDR2 FQGTGA. The length of the CDR3 is 15 residues. CDR3 in DNA: TGTGCCAGCAGCTTACAGGGGACGAACACCGGGGAGCTGTTTTTT. Residues: CASSLQGTNTGELFF.

This clone was detected once. In nucleotides, the CDR3 is TGTGCCAGCAGTTCTGTGGGGACTAGCCCCGAGCAGTTCTTC. Translating gives CASSSVGTSPEQFF. The gene calls are TRBV27 and TRBJ2-1; 9 bases map to TRBD2. This CDR3 comprises 14 residues. Trimming cost V 4 bases and J 10 bases; bases outside gene matches: 8. Germline V lookup: CDR1 MNHEY, CDR2 SMNVEV (reference sequence).

The V gene is TRBV5-5, the J gene TRBJ1-1, with TRBD1 matching 10 bases. This CDR3 spans 15 amino acids. Losses at the gene ends were 4 bases for V and 2 bases for J; bases not matched to a gene: 5. Germline loops: CDR1 SGHKS, CDR2 YYEKEE (reference sequence). The CDR3 DNA follows: TGTGCCAGCAGCACGACAGGGGGCGTTAACACTGAAGCTTTCTTT. This codes for CASSTTGGVNTEAFF.

The rearrangement joins TRBV7-2 to TRBJ2-7; 11 bases fit TRBD2. With 5 bases clipped from V and 2 bases from J, the junction kept 11 bases outside the gene matches. The CDR3 totals 17 residues. CDR1 is SGHTA and CDR2 is FQGNSA in the germline V gene. In DNA form, the CDR3 reads TGTGCCAGCAGCCCGATTGCCCTAGCGGGGGGACCCTACGAGCAGTACTTC. Its protein is CASSPIALAGGPYEQYF.

The V and J genes are TRBV11-2 and TRBJ1-1, with TRBD1 as a possible D gene (5 bases). The CDR3 is 13 residues long. Germline assignment: CDR1 SGHAT and CDR2 FQNNGV. V shed 6 bases and J shed 7 bases, with 15 bases lying between them. Here the CDR3 DNA reads TGTGCCAGCAGTGGGGGAGGACGGGGTGAAGCTTTCTTT. Translated: CASSGGGRGEAFF.

This clone was seen just once. The rearrangement joins TRBV6-5 to TRBJ1-4, with D possibly TRBD1 on 5 matching bases. Germline values: CDR1 MNHEY, CDR2 SVGAGI. Trimming pared 4 bases from V and 1 base from J, leaving 10 bases between. The CDR3 is 15 residues long. The CDR3 DNA follows: TGTGCCAGCAGTTCGCGCAGGGTAACTAATGAAAAACTGTTTTTT. It yields the protein CASSSRRVTNEKLFF.

The chain combines TRBV5-8 with TRBJ2-7; no reliable D call. The V and J ends lost 0 bases and 5 bases respectively, with 12 bases between them. Germline V gives CDR1 SGHTS, CDR2 YDEGEE. The CDR3 is 14 residues long. The CDR3 loop reads CASSLVGRYDEQYF. CDR3 DNA: TGTGCCAGCAGCTTGGTTGGCAGGTACGACGAGCAGTACTTC.